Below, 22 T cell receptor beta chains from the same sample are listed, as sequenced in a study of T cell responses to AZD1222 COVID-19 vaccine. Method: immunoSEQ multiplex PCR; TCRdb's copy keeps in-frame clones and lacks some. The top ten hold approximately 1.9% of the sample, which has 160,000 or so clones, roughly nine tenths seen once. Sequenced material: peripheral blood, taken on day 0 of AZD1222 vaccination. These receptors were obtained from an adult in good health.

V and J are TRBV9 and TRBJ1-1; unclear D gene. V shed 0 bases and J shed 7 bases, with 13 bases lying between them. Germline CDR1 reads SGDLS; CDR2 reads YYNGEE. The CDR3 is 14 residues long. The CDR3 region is CASSVVSGEGEAFF. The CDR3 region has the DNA TGTGCCAGCAGCGTAGTGAGTGGGGAAGGTGAAGCTTTCTTT.

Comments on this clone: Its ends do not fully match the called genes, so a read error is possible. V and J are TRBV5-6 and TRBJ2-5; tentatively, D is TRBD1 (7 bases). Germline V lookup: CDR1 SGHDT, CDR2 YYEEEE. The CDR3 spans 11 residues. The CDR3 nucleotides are TGTGCCAGCAGCTTGCAGGGGGGCGGGGACTTC. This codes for CASSLQGGGDF.

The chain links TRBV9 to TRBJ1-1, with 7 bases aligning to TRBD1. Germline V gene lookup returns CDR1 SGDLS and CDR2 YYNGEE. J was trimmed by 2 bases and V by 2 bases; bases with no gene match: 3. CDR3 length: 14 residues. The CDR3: CASSVGQSNTEAFF. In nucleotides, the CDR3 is TGTGCCAGCAGCGTGGGACAGTCAAACACTGAAGCTTTCTTT. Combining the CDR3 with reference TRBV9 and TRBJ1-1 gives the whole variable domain DSGVTQTPKHLITATGQRVTLRCSPRSGDLSVYWYQQSLDQGLQFLIQYYNGEERAKGNILERFSAQQFPDLHSELNLSSLELGDSALYFCASSVGQSNTEAFFGQGTRLTVV.

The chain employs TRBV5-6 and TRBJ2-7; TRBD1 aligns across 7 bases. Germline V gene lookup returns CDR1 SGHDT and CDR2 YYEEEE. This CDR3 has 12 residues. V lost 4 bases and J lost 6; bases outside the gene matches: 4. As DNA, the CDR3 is TGTGCCAGCAGCCATACAGGGGTCGAGCAGTACTTC. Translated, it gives CASSHTGVEQYF.

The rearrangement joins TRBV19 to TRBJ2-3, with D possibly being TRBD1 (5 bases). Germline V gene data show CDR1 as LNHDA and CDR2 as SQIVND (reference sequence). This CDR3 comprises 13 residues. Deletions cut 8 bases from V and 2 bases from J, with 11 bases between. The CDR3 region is CASAWGLTDTQYF. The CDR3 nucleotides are TGTGCCAGTGCCTGGGGCCTCACAGATACGCAGTATTTT.

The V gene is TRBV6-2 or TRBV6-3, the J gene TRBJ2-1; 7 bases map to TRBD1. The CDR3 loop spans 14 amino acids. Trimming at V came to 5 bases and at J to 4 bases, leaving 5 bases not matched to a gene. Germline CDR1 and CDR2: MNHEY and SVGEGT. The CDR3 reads CASSAGTEYNEQFF. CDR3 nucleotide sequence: TGTGCCAGCAGTGCCGGGACAGAGTACAATGAGCAGTTCTTC.

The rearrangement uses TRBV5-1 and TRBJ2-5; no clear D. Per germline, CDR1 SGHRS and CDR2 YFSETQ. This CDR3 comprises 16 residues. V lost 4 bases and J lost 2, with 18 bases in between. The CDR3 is CASSPGLATVQETQYF. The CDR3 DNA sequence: TGCGCCAGCAGCCCCGGGTTAGCCACAGTACAAGAGACCCAGTACTTC.

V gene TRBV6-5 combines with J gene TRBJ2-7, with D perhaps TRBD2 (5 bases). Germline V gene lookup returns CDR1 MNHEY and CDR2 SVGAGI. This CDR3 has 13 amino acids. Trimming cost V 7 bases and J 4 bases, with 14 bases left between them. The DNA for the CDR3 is TGTGCCAGCACCGAACGAGGAGGATACGAGCAGTACTTC. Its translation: CASTERGGYEQYF.

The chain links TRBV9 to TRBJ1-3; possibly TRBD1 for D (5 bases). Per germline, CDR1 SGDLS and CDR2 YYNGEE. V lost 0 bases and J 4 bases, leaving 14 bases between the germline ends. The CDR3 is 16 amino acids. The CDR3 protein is CASSVAGQGAGNTIYF. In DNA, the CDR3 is TGTGCCAGCAGCGTAGCAGGGCAGGGTGCGGGAAACACCATATATTTT.

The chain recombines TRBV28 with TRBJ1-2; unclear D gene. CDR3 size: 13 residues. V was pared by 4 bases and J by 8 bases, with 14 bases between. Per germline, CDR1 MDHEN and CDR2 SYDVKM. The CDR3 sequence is CASSYPGLGGYTF. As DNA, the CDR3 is TGTGCCAGCAGTTATCCCGGGCTGGGGGGCTACACCTTC.

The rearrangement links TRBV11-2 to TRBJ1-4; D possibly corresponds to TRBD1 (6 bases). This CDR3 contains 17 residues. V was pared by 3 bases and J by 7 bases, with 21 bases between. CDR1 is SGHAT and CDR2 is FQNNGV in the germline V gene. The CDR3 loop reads CASSLGHQGSGSEKLFF. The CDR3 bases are TGTGCCAGCAGCTTGGGACATCAGGGGTCGGGGAGTGAAAAACTGTTTTTT.

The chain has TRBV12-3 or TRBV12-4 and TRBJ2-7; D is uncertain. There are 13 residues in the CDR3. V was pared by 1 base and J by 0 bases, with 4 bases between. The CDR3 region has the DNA TGTGCCAGCAGTTTAGGGGGCTCCTACGAGCAGTACTTC. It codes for CASSLGGSYEQYF.

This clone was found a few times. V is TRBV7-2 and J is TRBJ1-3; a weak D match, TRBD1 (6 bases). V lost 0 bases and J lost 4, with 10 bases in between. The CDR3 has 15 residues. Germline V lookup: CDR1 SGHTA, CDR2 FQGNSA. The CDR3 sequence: CASSLAGARGNTIYF. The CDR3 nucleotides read TGTGCCAGCAGCTTAGCGGGGGCGCGGGGAAACACCATATATTTT.

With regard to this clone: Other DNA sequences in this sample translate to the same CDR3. Here the CDR3 reads CASTGLYGGRGEPMNTGELFF. CDR3 coding DNA: TGTGCCAGTACTGGCCTTTATGGTGGGCGGGGGGAACCGATGAACACCGGGGAGCTGTTTTTT. The chain couples TRBV19 to TRBJ2-2, with TRBD2 matching 8 bases. V trimming: 7 bases; J trimming: 1 base; junction bases outside the gene matches: 23. Germline V gene lookup returns CDR1 LNHDA and CDR2 SQIVND (reference sequence). The CDR3 spans 21 residues.

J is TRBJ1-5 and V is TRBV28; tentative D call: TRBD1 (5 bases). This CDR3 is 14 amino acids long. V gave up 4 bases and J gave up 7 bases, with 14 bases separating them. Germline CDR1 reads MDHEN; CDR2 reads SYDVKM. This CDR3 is CASSWGTSHQPQHF. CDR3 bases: TGTGCCAGCAGTTGGGGCACTTCCCACCAGCCCCAGCATTTT.

The CDR3 sequence is CASSPRQGHTEAFF. The CDR3 region has the DNA TGCGCCAGCAGCCCGAGACAGGGGCACACTGAAGCTTTCTTT. V is TRBV4-1 and J is TRBJ1-1; TRBD1 aligns across 8 bases. The trim removed 4 bases at V and 3 bases at J, leaving 4 bases unmatched. The CDR3 sequence is 14 residues long. Germline V gene lookup returns CDR1 MGHRA and CDR2 YSYEKL.

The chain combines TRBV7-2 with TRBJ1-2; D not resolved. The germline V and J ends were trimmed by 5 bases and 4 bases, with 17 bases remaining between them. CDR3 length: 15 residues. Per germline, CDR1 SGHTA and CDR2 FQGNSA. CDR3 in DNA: TGTGCCAGCAGCCCCTCTGCCGAGGGTCGCTATGGCTACACCTTC. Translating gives CASSPSAEGRYGYTF.

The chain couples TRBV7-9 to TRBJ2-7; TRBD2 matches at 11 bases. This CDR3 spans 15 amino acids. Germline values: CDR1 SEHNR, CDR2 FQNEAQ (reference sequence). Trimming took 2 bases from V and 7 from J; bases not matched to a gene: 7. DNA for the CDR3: TGTGCCAGCAGCTTAATAGGACTAGCGGGCTCGGAGCAGTACTTC. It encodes CASSLIGLAGSEQYF. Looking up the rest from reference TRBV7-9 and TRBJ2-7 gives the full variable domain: DTGVSQNPRHKITKRGQNVTFRCDPISEHNRLYWYRQTLGQGPEFLTYFQNEAQLEKSRLLSDRFSAERPKGSFSTLEIQRTEQGDSAMYLCASSLIGLAGSEQYFGPGTRLTVT.

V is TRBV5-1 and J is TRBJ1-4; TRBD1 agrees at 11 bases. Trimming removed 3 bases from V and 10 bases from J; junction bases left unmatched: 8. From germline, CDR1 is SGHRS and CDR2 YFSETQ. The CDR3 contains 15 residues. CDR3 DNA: TGCGCCAGCAGCTGGCGGGACAGGGGGAACGGAAAACTGTTTTTT. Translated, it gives CASSWRDRGNGKLFF. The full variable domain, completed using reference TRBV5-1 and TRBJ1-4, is KAGVTQTPRYLIKTRGQQVTLSCSPISGHRSVSWYQQTPGQGLQFLFEYFSETQRNKGNFPGRFSGRQFSNSRSEMNVSTLELGDSALYLCASSWRDRGNGKLFFGSGTQLSVL.

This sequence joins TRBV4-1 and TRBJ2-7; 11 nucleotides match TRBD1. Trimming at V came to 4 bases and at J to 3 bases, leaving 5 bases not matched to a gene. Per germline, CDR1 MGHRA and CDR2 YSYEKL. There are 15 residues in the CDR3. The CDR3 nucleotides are TGCGCCAGCAGCCTAGGACAGGGGGCGATCTACGAGCAGTACTTC. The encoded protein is CASSLGQGAIYEQYF.

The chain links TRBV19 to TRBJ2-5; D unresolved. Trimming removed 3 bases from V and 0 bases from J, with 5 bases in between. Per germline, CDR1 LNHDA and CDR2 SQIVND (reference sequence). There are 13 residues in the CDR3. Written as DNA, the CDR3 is TGTGCCAGTAGTATCGGTAACCAAGAGACCCAGTACTTC. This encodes CASSIGNQETQYF.

The CDR3 sequence is CASSFDGLNQPQHF. CDR3 nucleotides: TGCGCCAGCAGCTTCGATGGCCTCAATCAGCCCCAGCATTTT. This sequence joins TRBV5-1 and TRBJ1-5; D remains ambiguous. Germline CDR1 SGHRS, CDR2 YFSETQ. V lost 2 bases and J lost 3, with 9 bases in between. The length of the CDR3 is 14 residues.